The 8 T cell receptor beta chains given below trace back to one sample, sequenced in a study of Ad26.COV2.S vaccination and SARS-CoV-2 variants. This sample's treatment: 15 to 20 received Ad26.COV2.S at low or high dose, single or two shots; five or six received placebo; per-sample allocation not given. All samples were drawn on day 63, counting from the first vaccine or placebo injection. Produced via immunoSEQ multiplex PCR; TCRdb's table is partial and in-frame only. The sample shows fewer than 900,000 clones, more than 80% of them seen only once. Sample: peripheral blood, taken in a trial of Ad26.COV2.S vaccine versus placebo. The receptor source for this set is a person aged 18-65 years who received the Ad26.COV2.S COVID-19 vaccine or a placebo.

The rearrangement joins TRBV19 to TRBJ1-3; 7 bases line up with TRBD1. The CDR3 sequence is 15 residues long. CDR1 and CDR2 (germline): LNHDA, SQIVND (reference sequence). V trimming: 7 bases; J trimming: 3 bases; junction bases outside the gene matches: 9. The CDR3 DNA sequence: TGTGCCAGTAAAAGGGGACAGATAAATGGAAACACCATATATTTT. Translating it yields CASKRGQINGNTIYF.

This rearrangement joins TRBV21-1 to TRBJ1-2. TRBV21-1 is designated a pseudogene. The CDR3 loop spans 13 amino acids. CDR3 sequence (DNA): TGTGCCAGCAGCAAAGATAGGGCGGATGGCTACACCTTC. It yields the protein CASSKDRADGYTF.

Here the CDR3 reads CASSARTNSNQPQHF. CDR3 sequence (DNA): TGTGCCAGCAGCGCCCGGACAAATAGCAATCAGCCCCAGCATTTT. The genes are TRBV5-8 and TRBJ1-5, with a tentative D call TRBD1 (5 bases). CDR1 and CDR2 (germline): SGHTS, YDEGEE. The CDR3 contains 15 residues. The V and J ends lost 4 bases and 0 bases respectively, with 11 bases between them.

The chain uses TRBV14 and TRBJ2-3; the D is unclear. Germline V gene data show CDR1 as SGHDN and CDR2 as FVKESK. This CDR3 spans 13 amino acids. The V end was cut by 0 bases, the J end by 4 bases, with 5 bases between. CDR3 region: CASSQDLPDTQYF. As DNA, the CDR3 is TGTGCCAGCAGCCAAGATCTCCCAGATACGCAGTATTTT.

The chain carries TRBV10-1 and TRBJ2-3; TRBD2 matches 9 bases. V dropped 8 bases and J dropped 3; count of bases not matched to a gene: 3. The CDR3 runs 13 residues. CDR1 WNHNN and CDR2 SYGVQD come from the germline V gene (reference sequence). The CDR3 sequence is CASATSGTDTQYF. Here the CDR3 DNA reads TGCGCCAGCGCGACTAGCGGAACAGATACGCAGTATTTT.

J is TRBJ1-1 and V is TRBV27; weak D call: TRBD1 (5 bases). Germline V gene data show CDR1 as MNHEY and CDR2 as SMNVEV (reference sequence). Trimming left V 5 bases short and J 4 bases short, with 17 bases between. There are 15 residues in the CDR3. CDR3 region: CASSARGGAFTEAFF. The CDR3 DNA sequence: TGTGCCAGCAGTGCCCGCGGAGGGGCTTTCACTGAAGCTTTCTTT.

The genes are TRBV9 and TRBJ1-2, with D unresolved. Trimming stripped 0 bases from V and 1 base from J, with 7 bases between. Germline CDR1 and CDR2: SGDLS and YYNGEE. This CDR3 spans 14 amino acids. The CDR3 bases are TGTGCCAGCAGCGTAGATCGACTTAACTATGGCTACACCTTC. It codes for CASSVDRLNYGYTF.

V gene TRBV10-3 combines with J gene TRBJ1-5; tentative D call: TRBD1 (5 bases). The CDR3 is 15 amino acids. The germline V gene encodes CDR1 ENHRY and CDR2 SYGVKD. The V end was cut by 3 bases, the J end by 2 bases, with 11 bases between. Written as DNA, the CDR3 is TGTGCCATCAGTGACCAGGGCGACGGCAATCAGCCCCAGCATTTT. Translating gives CAISDQGDGNQPQHF.